This T cell receptor (beta chain) derives from a study of vaccination effects on CD4 cells after COVID-19. The study's findings and limits: Cross-reaction with common cold coronaviruses was seen in only 1 of 255 vaccine-induced clones from healthy vaccinees.

ViraFEST used viral peptide pools to expand antigen-specific CD4+ T cells before sequencing. At the end of 9 to 11 days of culture, CD4+ T cells were isolated. Vaccinated participants had no history of SARS-CoV-2 infection and tested negative for nucleocapsid antibodies. The researchers cultured roughly 2.2 million PBMC per well with roughly 9.5 IU/ml IL-2 and 8 to 10 ug/ml peptides. Measured with immunoSEQ multiplex PCR; TCRdb has only the in-frame clones, and not every one. The profile shows about 63,000 clones, about 79% of them singletons. About this clone: The target antigen is unknown.

The CDR3 has 15 amino acids. Trimming cost V 5 bases and J 5 bases; bases outside gene matches: 6. In germline, CDR1 is SGDLS, CDR2 YYNGEE. The chain combines TRBV9 with TRBJ2-2, with 10 bases that match TRBD1. The input for sequencing was CD4+ T cells from PBMCs cultured with HCoV-OC43 spike peptides, taken before COVID-19 vaccination. Documented subset: HCoV-OC43 spike overlapping peptide pool stimulation. This TCR derives from a human donor who received a COVID-19 vaccine. CDR3 sequence: CASRRTGGETGELFF. CDR3 DNA: TGTGCCAGCAGGAGGACAGGGGGAGAGACCGGGGAGCTGTTTTTT.